This T cell receptor beta chain was profiled in a study of OX40 agonist ivuxolimab in advanced cancers. The overall study: At 0.01 to 10 mg/kg, ivuxolimab was administered intravenously to patients every 2 weeks. Each dose-escalation patient presented with hepatocellular carcinoma, melanoma, renal cell or head and neck cancer. Whole-study findings and limits: Partial responders treated at 0.1-3.0 mg/kg exhibited clonal expansion among the lowest measured. CD8+ T cells were the subset that, on average, had more expanded clones than CD4+.

CDR1 is MNHNS, CDR2 SASEGT, per germline. The V segment lost 7 bases and the J segment 3 bases; nucleotides outside the gene matches: 4. The CDR3 sequence is 14 residues long. The table came from immunoSEQ multiplex PCR; TCRdb's copy has only in-frame clones and leaves some out. The data contain around 50,000 clones, 79% of them singletons. Comments on this clone: The antigen is undetermined.

The source material was CD4+ or CD8+ T cells sorted from blood, sampled in a trial of the OX40 agonist ivuxolimab. The chain couples TRBV6-1 to TRBJ2-2; 8 nucleotides line up with TRBD2. The TCR sequence derives from an adult with an advanced solid tumor such as melanoma, head and neck, liver or kidney cancer. CDR3 amino acids: CASIGGRYTGELFF. The CDR3 region has the DNA TGTGCCAGCATCGGCGGGAGGTACACCGGGGAGCTGTTTTTT.